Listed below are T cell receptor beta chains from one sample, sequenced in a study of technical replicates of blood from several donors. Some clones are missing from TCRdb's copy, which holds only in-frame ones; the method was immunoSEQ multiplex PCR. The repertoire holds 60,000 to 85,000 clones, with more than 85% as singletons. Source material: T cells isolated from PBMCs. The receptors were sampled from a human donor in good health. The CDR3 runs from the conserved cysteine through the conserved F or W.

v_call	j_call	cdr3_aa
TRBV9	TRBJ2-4	CASSGSSGRDIQYF
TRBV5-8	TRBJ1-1	CASMRFRGYTEAFF
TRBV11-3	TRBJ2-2	CASSSPRPRLAGVPTGELFF
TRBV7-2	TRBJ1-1	CASSYTQGYNTEAFF
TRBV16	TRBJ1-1	CASSPRENTEAFF
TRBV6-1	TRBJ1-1	CASNPLRMNTEAFF
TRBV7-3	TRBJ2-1	CASSSQGAGHREQFF
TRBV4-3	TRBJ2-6	CASSQDGSSGANVLTF
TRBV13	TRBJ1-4	CASSLGRRTAEKLFF
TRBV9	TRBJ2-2	CASSVATFPGTSNTGELFF
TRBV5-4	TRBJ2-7	CASSLDRSSSYEQYF
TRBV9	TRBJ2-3	CASSGSGTSTDTQYF
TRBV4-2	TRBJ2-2	CASSQVLASAGELFF
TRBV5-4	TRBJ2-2	CASSKLSSGGNTGELFF
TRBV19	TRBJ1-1	CASKAQVMNTEAFF
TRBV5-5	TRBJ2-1	CASSPRGERELDNEQFF
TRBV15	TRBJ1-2	CATSSEEDYGYTF
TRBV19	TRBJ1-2	CASSILSYGYTF
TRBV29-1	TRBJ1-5	CSASTGDQPQHF
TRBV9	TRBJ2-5	CASSLSGSFETQYF
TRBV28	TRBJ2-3	CASSFEYRETDTQYF
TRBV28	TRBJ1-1	CASSLGGATEAFF
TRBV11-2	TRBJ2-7	CASSLGDSYEQYF
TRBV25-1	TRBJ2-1	CASSEYRGLDNEQFF
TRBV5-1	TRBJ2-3	CASKASGWDTQYF
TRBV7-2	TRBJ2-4	CASSERGQRNIQYF
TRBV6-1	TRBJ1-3	CASVWGGLSGNTIYF
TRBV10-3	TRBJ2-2	CAIQPGLAGTRTGELFF
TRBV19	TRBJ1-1	CASSPLRTGNTEAFF
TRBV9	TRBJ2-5	CASSLFNNAGETQYF
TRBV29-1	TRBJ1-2	CSVEEGYYYGYTF
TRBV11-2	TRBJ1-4	CASSFLVTVAGEKLFF
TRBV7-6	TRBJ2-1	CASSLADNIEQFF
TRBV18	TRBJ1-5	CASSWTGSVNQPQHF
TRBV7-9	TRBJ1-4	CASSSRGGWDEKLFF
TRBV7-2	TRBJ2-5	CASSLTSGYQETQYF
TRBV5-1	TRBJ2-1	CASSIQDSYNEQFF